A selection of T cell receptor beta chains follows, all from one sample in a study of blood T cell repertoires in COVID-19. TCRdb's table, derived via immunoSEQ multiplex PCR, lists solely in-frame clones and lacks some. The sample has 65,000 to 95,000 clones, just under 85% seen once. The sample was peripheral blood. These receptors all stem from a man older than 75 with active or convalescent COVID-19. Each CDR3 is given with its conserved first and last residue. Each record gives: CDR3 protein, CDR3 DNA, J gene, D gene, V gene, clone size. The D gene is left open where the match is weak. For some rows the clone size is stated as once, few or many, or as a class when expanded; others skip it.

cdr3_aa: CASSNTVTGAAYNSPLHF; cdr3_nt: TGTGCCAGCAGTAACACCGTGACAGGGGCCGCCTATAATTCACCCCTCCACTTT; j_call: TRBJ1-6; d_call: TRBD1; v_call: TRBV2; clone_size: .
cdr3_aa: CASSLQGVVSETQYF; cdr3_nt: TGTGCCAGCAGCTTGCAGGGTGTGGTTTCGGAGACCCAGTACTTC; j_call: TRBJ2-5; d_call: .; v_call: TRBV5-4; clone_size: once
cdr3_aa: CASSYRTGDEKLFF; cdr3_nt: TGTGCCAGCAGCTACCGGACAGGGGACGAAAAACTGTTTTTT; j_call: TRBJ1-4; d_call: TRBD1; v_call: TRBV13; clone_size: .
cdr3_aa: CASRGLTPDSYNEQFF; cdr3_nt: TGTGCCAGCAGGGGGCTCACTCCAGACTCCTACAATGAGCAGTTCTTC; j_call: TRBJ2-1; d_call: .; v_call: TRBV11-3; clone_size: .
cdr3_aa: CASSPRSVVQETQYF; cdr3_nt: TGTGCCAGCTCACCGCGTTCGGTCGTACAAGAGACCCAGTACTTC; j_call: TRBJ2-5; d_call: .; v_call: TRBV18; clone_size: .
cdr3_aa: CASSQARSQPQHF; cdr3_nt: TGTGCCAGCAGCCAAGCTAGAAGTCAGCCCCAGCATTTT; j_call: TRBJ1-5; d_call: .; v_call: TRBV3-1/TRBV3-2; clone_size: .
cdr3_aa: CASSLLGQGVETQYF; cdr3_nt: TGTGCCAGCAGTTTATTGGGACAGGGTGTAGAGACCCAGTACTTC; j_call: TRBJ2-5; d_call: TRBD1; v_call: TRBV27; clone_size: .
cdr3_aa: CASSYGQGVTYF; cdr3_nt: TGTGCCAGCAGCTATGGACAGGGGGTAACGTACTTC; j_call: TRBJ2-4; d_call: TRBD1; v_call: TRBV7-9; clone_size: .
cdr3_aa: CASSLLTGQIEETQYF; cdr3_nt: TGTGCCAGCAGTTTACTGACAGGCCAAATAGAAGAGACCCAGTACTTC; j_call: TRBJ2-5; d_call: .; v_call: TRBV28; clone_size: once
cdr3_aa: CASQLRGLGNTIYF; cdr3_nt: TGTGCCTCCCAACTAAGGGGACTGGGAAACACCATATATTTT; j_call: TRBJ1-3; d_call: .; v_call: TRBV30; clone_size: few
cdr3_aa: CASSPTRDTETQYF; cdr3_nt: TGTGCCAGCTCACCGACTCGGGACACAGAGACCCAGTACTTC; j_call: TRBJ2-5; d_call: .; v_call: TRBV18; clone_size: once
cdr3_aa: CSASGQIQETQYF; cdr3_nt: TGCAGTGCTAGTGGGCAGATCCAAGAGACCCAGTACTTC; j_call: TRBJ2-5; d_call: .; v_call: TRBV20-1; clone_size: .
cdr3_aa: CAISEWAGANTGELFF; cdr3_nt: TGTGCCATCAGTGAGTGGGCGGGGGCGAACACCGGGGAGCTGTTTTTT; j_call: TRBJ2-2; d_call: TRBD2; v_call: TRBV10-3; clone_size: .
cdr3_aa: CASSLGSGTANTEAFF; cdr3_nt: TGCGCCAGCAGCTTGGGGTCCGGGACAGCGAACACTGAAGCTTTCTTT; j_call: TRBJ1-1; d_call: TRBD1; v_call: TRBV5-1; clone_size: .
cdr3_aa: CASSEQGFSTGELFF; cdr3_nt: TGTGCCAGCAGTGAGCAGGGCTTCAGTACCGGGGAGCTGTTTTTT; j_call: TRBJ2-2; d_call: .; v_call: TRBV6-1; clone_size: .
cdr3_aa: CASSLFVASGANVLTF; cdr3_nt: TGTGCCAGCAGCTTGTTCGTGGCCTCTGGGGCCAACGTCCTGACTTTC; j_call: TRBJ2-6; d_call: .; v_call: TRBV5-5; clone_size: .
cdr3_aa: CASSLGVGRNTGELFF; cdr3_nt: TGTGCCAGCAGCTTGGGTGTCGGGAGGAACACCGGGGAGCTGTTTTTT; j_call: TRBJ2-2; d_call: .; v_call: TRBV5-4; clone_size: .
cdr3_aa: CASSLTGQGTGELFF; cdr3_nt: TGTGCCAGCAGCCTAACGGGACAGGGGACCGGGGAGCTGTTTTTT; j_call: TRBJ2-2; d_call: TRBD1; v_call: TRBV7-9; clone_size: .
cdr3_aa: CASSLGTGGAWTEAFF; cdr3_nt: TGTGCCAGCAGTTTAGGAACAGGGGGCGCGTGGACTGAAGCTTTCTTT; j_call: TRBJ1-1; d_call: TRBD1; v_call: TRBV27; clone_size: .
cdr3_aa: CASSDSIIEKLFF; cdr3_nt: TGTGCCAGCAGTGACAGTATTATTGAAAAACTGTTTTTT; j_call: TRBJ1-4; d_call: .; v_call: TRBV2; clone_size: .
cdr3_aa: CASSYGTGVLNEQFF; cdr3_nt: TGTGCCAGCAGTTACGGGACAGGGGTGCTCAATGAGCAGTTCTTC; j_call: TRBJ2-1; d_call: TRBD1; v_call: TRBV6-5; clone_size: .
cdr3_aa: CARSITVVGELFF; cdr3_nt: TGTGCCAGATCTATCACGGTTGTCGGGGAGCTGTTTTTT; j_call: TRBJ2-2; d_call: .; v_call: TRBV21-1; clone_size: few
cdr3_aa: CASSIPGVSLNEQFF; cdr3_nt: TGTGCCAGTAGTATTCCGGGAGTCTCCCTCAATGAGCAGTTCTTC; j_call: TRBJ2-1; d_call: .; v_call: TRBV19; clone_size: .
cdr3_aa: CASSYTRGGRAETQYF; cdr3_nt: TGCGCCAGCAGCTACACGCGGGGCGGGCGGGCAGAGACCCAGTACTTC; j_call: TRBJ2-5; d_call: .; v_call: TRBV5-1; clone_size: once
cdr3_aa: CAWSVSGGWPLGYTF; cdr3_nt: TGTGCCTGGAGTGTATCGGGGGGTTGGCCCCTTGGCTACACCTTC; j_call: TRBJ1-2; d_call: .; v_call: TRBV30; clone_size: .
cdr3_aa: CASSLWGGREAFF; cdr3_nt: TGTGCCAGCAGTTTATGGGGAGGTAGGGAAGCTTTCTTT; j_call: TRBJ1-1; d_call: .; v_call: TRBV27; clone_size: .
cdr3_aa: CASSRGTGPQETQYF; cdr3_nt: TGCGCCAGCAGTCGCGGAACCGGCCCCCAAGAGACCCAGTACTTC; j_call: TRBJ2-5; d_call: .; v_call: TRBV5-1; clone_size: .
cdr3_aa: CASSGTGSMNTEAFF; cdr3_nt: TGCGCCAGCAGCGGGACAGGGAGTATGAACACTGAAGCTTTCTTT; j_call: TRBJ1-1; d_call: TRBD1; v_call: TRBV5-1; clone_size: .
cdr3_aa: CASSQQDSNQPQHF; cdr3_nt: TGCGCCAGCAGCCAACAGGATAGCAATCAGCCCCAGCATTTT; j_call: TRBJ1-5; d_call: .; v_call: TRBV4-1; clone_size: .
cdr3_aa: CASSESGVYGYTF; cdr3_nt: TGTGCCAGCAGTGAATCAGGGGTTTATGGCTACACCTTC; j_call: TRBJ1-2; d_call: .; v_call: TRBV6-4; clone_size: .
cdr3_aa: CASSLTGLVETQYF; cdr3_nt: TGTGCCAGTAGTTTGACAGGGCTTGTAGAGACCCAGTACTTC; j_call: TRBJ2-5; d_call: TRBD1; v_call: TRBV19; clone_size: few
cdr3_aa: CASGWTGQGGGELFF; cdr3_nt: TGTGCTAGTGGTTGGACAGGACAGGGTGGTGGGGAGCTGTTTTTT; j_call: TRBJ2-2; d_call: TRBD1; v_call: TRBV12-5; clone_size: .
cdr3_aa: CASSSLGGEAFF; cdr3_nt: TGTGCCAGTAGTAGTCTGGGGGGTGAAGCTTTCTTT; j_call: TRBJ1-1; d_call: .; v_call: TRBV19; clone_size: few
cdr3_aa: CASSIQRGAGAAGNQPQHF; cdr3_nt: TGTGCCAGTAGTATTCAGAGAGGGGCCGGCGCCGCGGGGAATCAGCCCCAGCATTTT; j_call: TRBJ1-5; d_call: .; v_call: TRBV19; clone_size: .
cdr3_aa: CASSDTGGHQPQHF; cdr3_nt: TGTGCCAGCAGTGACACAGGGGGACATCAGCCCCAGCATTTT; j_call: TRBJ1-5; d_call: TRBD1; v_call: TRBV6-1; clone_size: .
cdr3_aa: CASSPQGNGNTIYF; cdr3_nt: TGTGCCAGCAGCCCACAGGGAAATGGAAACACCATATATTTT; j_call: TRBJ1-3; d_call: .; v_call: TRBV7-9; clone_size: .
cdr3_aa: CASSFQGMNTEAFF; cdr3_nt: TGTGCCAGCAGCTTCCAGGGTATGAACACTGAAGCTTTCTTT; j_call: TRBJ1-1; d_call: .; v_call: TRBV11-2; clone_size: .
cdr3_aa: CASSLDGRPYNQPQHF; cdr3_nt: TGTGCCAGCAGCTTAGACGGCAGGCCATACAATCAGCCCCAGCATTTT; j_call: TRBJ1-5; d_call: .; v_call: TRBV7-9; clone_size: .
cdr3_aa: CASIQGGWGTEAFF; cdr3_nt: TGTGCCAGCATTCAAGGGGGCTGGGGCACTGAAGCTTTCTTT; j_call: TRBJ1-1; d_call: TRBD1; v_call: TRBV2; clone_size: .
cdr3_aa: CASSYLGQGSSPLHF; cdr3_nt: TGTGCCAGCAGCTATTTGGGACAGGGATCCTCACCCCTCCACTTT; j_call: TRBJ1-6; d_call: TRBD1; v_call: TRBV5-5; clone_size: once
cdr3_aa: CASSQGGQRKNIQYF; cdr3_nt: TGTGCCAGCAGCCAGGGGGGACAGAGAAAAAACATTCAGTACTTC; j_call: TRBJ2-4; d_call: .; v_call: TRBV3-1/TRBV3-2; clone_size: .
cdr3_aa: CASGLARGANTGELFF; cdr3_nt: TGTGCTAGTGGTTTGGCCAGGGGGGCGAACACCGGGGAGCTGTTTTTT; j_call: TRBJ2-2; d_call: .; v_call: TRBV12-5; clone_size: few
cdr3_aa: CASSPVQGARDQPQHF; cdr3_nt: TGTGCCAGCTCACCTGTTCAGGGGGCGCGGGATCAGCCCCAGCATTTT; j_call: TRBJ1-5; d_call: TRBD1; v_call: TRBV18; clone_size: .
cdr3_aa: CASSGNTEAFF; cdr3_nt: TGTGCCAGCAGCGGGAACACTGAAGCTTTCTTT; j_call: TRBJ1-1; d_call: .; v_call: TRBV28; clone_size: few
cdr3_aa: CASSLWDKENSPLHF; cdr3_nt: TGTGCCAGCAGCCTTTGGGACAAAGAGAATTCACCCCTCCACTTT; j_call: TRBJ1-6; d_call: .; v_call: TRBV3-1/TRBV3-2; clone_size: .
cdr3_aa: CASSRTSGRNEQFF; cdr3_nt: TGTGCCAGCAGCAGGACTAGCGGGCGCAATGAGCAGTTCTTC; j_call: TRBJ2-1; d_call: TRBD2; v_call: TRBV11-3; clone_size: .
cdr3_aa: CASIRGGTSNEQFF; cdr3_nt: TGCGCCAGCATACGGGGGGGTACCTCTAATGAGCAGTTCTTC; j_call: TRBJ2-1; d_call: TRBD2; v_call: TRBV10-2; clone_size: .
cdr3_aa: CASSPPGGGRIEQFF; cdr3_nt: TGTGCCAGCTCACCACCCGGGGGCGGGAGGATTGAGCAGTTCTTC; j_call: TRBJ2-1; d_call: TRBD2; v_call: TRBV18; clone_size: .
cdr3_aa: CASSPSQEYGYTF; cdr3_nt: TGTGCCAGCTCACCGTCCCAGGAATATGGCTACACCTTC; j_call: TRBJ1-2; d_call: .; v_call: TRBV18; clone_size: .
cdr3_aa: CASSEREGLAEAFF; cdr3_nt: TGTGCCAGCAGTGAACGGGAAGGGTTGGCTGAAGCTTTCTTT; j_call: TRBJ1-1; d_call: .; v_call: TRBV6-1; clone_size: .
cdr3_aa: CSVDLGGGTEAFF; cdr3_nt: TGCAGCGTTGACCTAGGGGGCGGTACTGAAGCTTTCTTT; j_call: TRBJ1-1; d_call: TRBD1; v_call: TRBV29-1; clone_size: .
cdr3_aa: CASSEQGSADTQYF; cdr3_nt: TGTGCCAGCAGTGAACAGGGTAGTGCAGATACGCAGTATTTT; j_call: TRBJ2-3; d_call: .; v_call: TRBV6-1; clone_size: few